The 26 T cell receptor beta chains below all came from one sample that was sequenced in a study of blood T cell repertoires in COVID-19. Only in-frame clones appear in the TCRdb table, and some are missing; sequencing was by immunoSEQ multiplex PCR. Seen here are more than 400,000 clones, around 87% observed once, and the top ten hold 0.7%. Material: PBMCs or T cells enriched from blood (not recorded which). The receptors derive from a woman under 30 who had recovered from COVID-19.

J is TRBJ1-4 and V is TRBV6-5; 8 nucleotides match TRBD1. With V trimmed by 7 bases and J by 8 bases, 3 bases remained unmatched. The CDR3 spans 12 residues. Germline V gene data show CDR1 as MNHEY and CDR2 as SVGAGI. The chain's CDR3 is CASTNRGEKLFF. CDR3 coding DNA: TGTGCCAGCACCAACAGGGGGGAAAAACTGTTTTTT.

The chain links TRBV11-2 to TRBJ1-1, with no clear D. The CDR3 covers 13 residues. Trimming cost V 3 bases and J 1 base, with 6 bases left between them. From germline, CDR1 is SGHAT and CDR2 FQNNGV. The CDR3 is CASSFSENTEAFF. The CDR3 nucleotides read TGTGCCAGCAGCTTCAGTGAGAACACTGAAGCTTTCTTT.

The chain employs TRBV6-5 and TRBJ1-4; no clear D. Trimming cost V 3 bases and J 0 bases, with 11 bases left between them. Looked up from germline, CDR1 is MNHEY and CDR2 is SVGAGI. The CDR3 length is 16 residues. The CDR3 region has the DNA TGTGCCAGCAGTTATGGAGATACATCAACTAATGAAAAACTGTTTTTT. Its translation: CASSYGDTSTNEKLFF.

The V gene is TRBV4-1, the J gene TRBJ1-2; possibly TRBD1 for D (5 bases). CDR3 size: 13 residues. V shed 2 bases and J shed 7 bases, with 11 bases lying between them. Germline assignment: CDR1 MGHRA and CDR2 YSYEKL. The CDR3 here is CASSQSVRGGYTF. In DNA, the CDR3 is TGCGCCAGCAGCCAATCAGTTAGGGGTGGCTACACCTTC.

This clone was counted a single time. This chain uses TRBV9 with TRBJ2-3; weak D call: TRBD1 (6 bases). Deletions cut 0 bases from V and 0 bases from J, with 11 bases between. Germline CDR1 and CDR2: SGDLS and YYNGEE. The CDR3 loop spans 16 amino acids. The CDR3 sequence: CASSVGTAPSTDTQYF. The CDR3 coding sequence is TGTGCCAGCAGCGTAGGGACAGCGCCTAGCACAGATACGCAGTATTTT.

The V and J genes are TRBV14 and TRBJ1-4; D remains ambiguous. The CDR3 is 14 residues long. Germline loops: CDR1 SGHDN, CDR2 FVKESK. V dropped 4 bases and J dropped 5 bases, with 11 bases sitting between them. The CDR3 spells CASSRRLANEKLFF. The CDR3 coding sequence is TGTGCCAGCAGCCGCCGGTTAGCAAATGAAAAACTGTTTTTT. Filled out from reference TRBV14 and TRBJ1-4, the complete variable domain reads EAGVTQFPSHSVIEKGQTVTLRCDPISGHDNLYWYRRVMGKEIKFLLHFVKESKQDESGMPNNRFLAERTGGTYSTLKVQPAELEDSGVYFCASSRRLANEKLFFGSGTQLSVL.

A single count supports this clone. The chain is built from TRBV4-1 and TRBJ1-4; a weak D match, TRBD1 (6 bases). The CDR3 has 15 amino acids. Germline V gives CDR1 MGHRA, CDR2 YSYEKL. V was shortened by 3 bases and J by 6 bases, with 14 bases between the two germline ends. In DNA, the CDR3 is TGCGCCAGCAGCCAGGGCAGATACAGGGATGAAAAACTGTTTTTT. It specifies CASSQGRYRDEKLFF.

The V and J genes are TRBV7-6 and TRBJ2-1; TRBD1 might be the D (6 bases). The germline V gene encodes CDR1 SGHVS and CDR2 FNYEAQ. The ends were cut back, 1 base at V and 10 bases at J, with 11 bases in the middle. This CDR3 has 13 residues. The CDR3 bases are TGTGCCAGCAGCTTAGTAGGGGGACCCGAGCAGTTCTTC. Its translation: CASSLVGGPEQFF.

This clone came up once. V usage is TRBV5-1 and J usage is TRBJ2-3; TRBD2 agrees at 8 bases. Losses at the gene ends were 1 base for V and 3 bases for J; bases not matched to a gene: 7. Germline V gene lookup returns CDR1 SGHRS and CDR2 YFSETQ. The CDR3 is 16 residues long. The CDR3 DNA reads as TGCGCCAGCAGCTTGTACGGGGGGGCCCCTACAGATACGCAGTATTTT. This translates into CASSLYGGAPTDTQYF.

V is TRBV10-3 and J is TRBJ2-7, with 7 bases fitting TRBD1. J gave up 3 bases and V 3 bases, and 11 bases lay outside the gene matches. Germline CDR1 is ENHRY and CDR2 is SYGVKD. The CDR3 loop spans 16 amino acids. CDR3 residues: CAISDPHQGTVYEQYF. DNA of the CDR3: TGTGCCATCAGTGACCCTCACCAGGGGACAGTCTACGAGCAGTACTTC.

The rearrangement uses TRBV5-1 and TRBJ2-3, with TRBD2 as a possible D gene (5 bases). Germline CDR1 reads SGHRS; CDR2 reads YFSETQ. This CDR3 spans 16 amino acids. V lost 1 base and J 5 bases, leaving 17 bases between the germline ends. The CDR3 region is CASSLRSRGMGDTQYF. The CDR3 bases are TGCGCCAGCAGCTTGCGATCGAGAGGGATGGGAGATACGCAGTATTTT.

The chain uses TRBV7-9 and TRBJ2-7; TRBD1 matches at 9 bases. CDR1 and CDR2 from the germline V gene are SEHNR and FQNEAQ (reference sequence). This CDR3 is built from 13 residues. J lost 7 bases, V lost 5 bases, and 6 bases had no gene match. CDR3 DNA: TGTGCCAGCAGCGGGGACAGGGCGGAAGAGCAGTACTTC. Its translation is CASSGDRAEEQYF.

CDR3 loop: CASSPEIQETQYF. CDR3 nucleotide sequence: TGCGCCAGCAGCCCAGAAATCCAAGAGACCCAGTACTTC. The J gene is TRBJ2-5, the V gene TRBV5-1; the D is unclear. The CDR3 runs 13 residues. The germline gives CDR1 SGHRS, CDR2 YFSETQ. V lost 4 bases to trimming and J lost 1 base, with 8 bases between them.

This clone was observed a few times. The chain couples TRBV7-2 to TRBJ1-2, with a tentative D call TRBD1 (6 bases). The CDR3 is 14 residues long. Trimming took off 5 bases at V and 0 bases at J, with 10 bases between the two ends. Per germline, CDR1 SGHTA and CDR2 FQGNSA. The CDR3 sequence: CASSRDTTNYGYTF. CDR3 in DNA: TGTGCCAGCAGCCGGGACACCACTAACTATGGCTACACCTTC.

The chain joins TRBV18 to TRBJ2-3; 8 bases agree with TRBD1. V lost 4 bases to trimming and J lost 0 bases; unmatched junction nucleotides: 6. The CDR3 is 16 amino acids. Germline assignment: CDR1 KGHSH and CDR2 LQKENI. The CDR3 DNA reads TGTGCCAGCTCACGGGGACAGGCCGAGAGCACAGATACGCAGTATTTT. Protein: CASSRGQAESTDTQYF.

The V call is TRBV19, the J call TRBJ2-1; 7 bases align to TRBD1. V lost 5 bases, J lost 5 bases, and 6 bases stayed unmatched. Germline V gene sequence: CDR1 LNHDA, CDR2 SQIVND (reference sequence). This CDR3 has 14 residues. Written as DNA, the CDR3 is TGTGCCAGTAGTGTGACAGGGAACAACAATGAGCAGTTCTTC. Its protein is CASSVTGNNNEQFF.

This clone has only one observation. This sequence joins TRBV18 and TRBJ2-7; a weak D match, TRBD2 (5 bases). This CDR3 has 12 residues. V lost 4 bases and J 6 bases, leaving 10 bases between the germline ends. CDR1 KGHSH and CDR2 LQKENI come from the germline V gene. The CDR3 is CASSRVEGEQYF. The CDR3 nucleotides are TGTGCCAGCTCACGGGTTGAGGGCGAGCAGTACTTC.

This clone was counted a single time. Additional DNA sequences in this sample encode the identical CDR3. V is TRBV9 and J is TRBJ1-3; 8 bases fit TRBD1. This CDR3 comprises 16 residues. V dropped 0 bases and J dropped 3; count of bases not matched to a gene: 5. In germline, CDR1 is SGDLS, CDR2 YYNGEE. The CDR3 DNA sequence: TGTGCCAGCAGCGTAGGAGAGACAGGGGATGGAAACACCATATATTTT. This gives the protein CASSVGETGDGNTIYF.

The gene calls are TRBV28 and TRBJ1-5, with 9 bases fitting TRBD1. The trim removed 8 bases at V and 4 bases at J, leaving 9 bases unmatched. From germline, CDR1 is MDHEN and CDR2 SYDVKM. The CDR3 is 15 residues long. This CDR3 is CASGGLGTGNQPQHF. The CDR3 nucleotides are TGTGCCAGCGGGGGTCTTGGGACAGGGAATCAGCCCCAGCATTTT.

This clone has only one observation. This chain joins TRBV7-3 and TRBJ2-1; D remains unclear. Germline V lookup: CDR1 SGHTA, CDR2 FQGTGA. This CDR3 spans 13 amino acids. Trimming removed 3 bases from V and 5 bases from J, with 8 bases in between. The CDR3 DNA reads TGTGCCAGCAGCTTTTCTAGGAACAATGAGCAGTTCTTC. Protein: CASSFSRNNEQFF.

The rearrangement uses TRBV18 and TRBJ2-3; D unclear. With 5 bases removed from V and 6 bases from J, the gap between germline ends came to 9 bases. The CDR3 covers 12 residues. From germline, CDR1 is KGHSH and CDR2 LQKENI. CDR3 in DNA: TGTGCCAGCTCATCGTCCAGGGATACGCAGTATTTT. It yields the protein CASSSSRDTQYF.

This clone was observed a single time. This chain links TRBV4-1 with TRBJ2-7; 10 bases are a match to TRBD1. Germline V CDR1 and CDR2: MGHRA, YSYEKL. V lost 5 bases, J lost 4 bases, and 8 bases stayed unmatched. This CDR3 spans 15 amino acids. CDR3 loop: CASSLSGQGGYEQYF. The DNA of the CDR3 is TGCGCCAGCAGCTTAAGTGGACAGGGGGGGTACGAGCAGTACTTC.

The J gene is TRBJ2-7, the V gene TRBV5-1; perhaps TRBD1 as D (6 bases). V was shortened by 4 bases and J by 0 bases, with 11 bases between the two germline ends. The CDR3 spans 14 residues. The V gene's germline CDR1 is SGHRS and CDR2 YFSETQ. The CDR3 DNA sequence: TGCGCCAGCAGCGAACCGGACAGCTCCTACGAGCAGTACTTC. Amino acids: CASSEPDSSYEQYF.

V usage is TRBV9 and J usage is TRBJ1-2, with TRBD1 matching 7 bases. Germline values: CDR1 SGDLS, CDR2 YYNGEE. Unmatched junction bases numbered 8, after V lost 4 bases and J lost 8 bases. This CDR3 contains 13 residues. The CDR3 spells CASSTRQGRGYTF. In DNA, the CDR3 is TGTGCCAGCAGCACCCGACAGGGTCGGGGCTACACCTTC.

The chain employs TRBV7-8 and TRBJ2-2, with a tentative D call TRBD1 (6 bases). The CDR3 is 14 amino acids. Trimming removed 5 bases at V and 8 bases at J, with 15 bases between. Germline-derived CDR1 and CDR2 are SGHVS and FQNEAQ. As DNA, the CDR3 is TGTGCCAGCAGCATCCTTATTGGGACAGGGGAGCTGTTTTTT. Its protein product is CASSILIGTGELFF.

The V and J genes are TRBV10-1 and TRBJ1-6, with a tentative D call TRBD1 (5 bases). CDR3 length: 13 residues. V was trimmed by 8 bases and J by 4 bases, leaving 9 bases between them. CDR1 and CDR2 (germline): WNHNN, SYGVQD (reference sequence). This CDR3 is CASQGDYNSPLHF. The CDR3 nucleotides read TGCGCCAGCCAAGGGGATTATAATTCACCCCTCCACTTT.